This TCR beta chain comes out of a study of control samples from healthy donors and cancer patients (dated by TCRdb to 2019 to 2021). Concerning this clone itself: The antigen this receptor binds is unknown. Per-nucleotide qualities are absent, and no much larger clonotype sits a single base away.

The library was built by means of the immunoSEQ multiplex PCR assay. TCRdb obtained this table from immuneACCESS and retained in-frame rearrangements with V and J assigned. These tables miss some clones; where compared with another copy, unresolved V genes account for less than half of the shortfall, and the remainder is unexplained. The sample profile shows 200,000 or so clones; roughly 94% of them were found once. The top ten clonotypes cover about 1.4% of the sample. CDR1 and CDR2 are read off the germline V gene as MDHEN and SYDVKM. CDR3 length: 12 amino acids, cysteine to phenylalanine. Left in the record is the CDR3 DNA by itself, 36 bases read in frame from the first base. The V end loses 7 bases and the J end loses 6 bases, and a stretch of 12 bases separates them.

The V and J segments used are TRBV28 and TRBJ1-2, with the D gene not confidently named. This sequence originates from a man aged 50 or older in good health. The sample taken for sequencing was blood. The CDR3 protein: CASTYGLDGYTF. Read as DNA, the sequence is TGTGCCAGCACCTACGGATTGGATGGCTACACCTTC.